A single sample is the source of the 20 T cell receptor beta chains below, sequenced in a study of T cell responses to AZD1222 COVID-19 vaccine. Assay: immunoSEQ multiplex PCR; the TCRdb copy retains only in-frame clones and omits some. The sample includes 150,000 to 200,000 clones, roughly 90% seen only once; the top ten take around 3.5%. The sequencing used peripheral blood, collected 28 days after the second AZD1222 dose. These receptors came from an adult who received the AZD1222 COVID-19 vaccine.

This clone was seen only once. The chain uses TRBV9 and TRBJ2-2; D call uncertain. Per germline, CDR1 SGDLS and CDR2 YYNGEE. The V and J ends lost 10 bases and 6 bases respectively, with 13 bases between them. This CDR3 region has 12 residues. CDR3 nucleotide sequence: TGTGCCTCTATGGACGCGGCCGGGGAGCTGTTTTTT. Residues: CASMDAAGELFF.

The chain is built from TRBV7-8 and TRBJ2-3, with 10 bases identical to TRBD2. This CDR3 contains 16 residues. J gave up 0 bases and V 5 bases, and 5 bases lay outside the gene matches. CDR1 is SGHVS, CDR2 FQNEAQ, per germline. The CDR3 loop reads CASSPWTSGSTDTQYF. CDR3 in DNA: TGTGCCAGCAGCCCATGGACTAGCGGAAGCACAGATACGCAGTATTTT. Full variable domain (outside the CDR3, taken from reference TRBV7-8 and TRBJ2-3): GAGVSQSPRYKVAKRGQDVALRCDPISGHVSLFWYQQALGQGPEFLTYFQNEAQLDKSGLPSDRFFAERPEGSVSTLKIQRTQQEDSAVYLCASSPWTSGSTDTQYFGPGTRLTVL.

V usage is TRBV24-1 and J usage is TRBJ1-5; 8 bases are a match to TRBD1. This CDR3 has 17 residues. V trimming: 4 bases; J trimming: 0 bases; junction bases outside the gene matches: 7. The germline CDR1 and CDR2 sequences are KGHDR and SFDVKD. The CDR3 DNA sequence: TGTGCCACCAGTGACCCCGGGACAGGACGTAGCAATCAGCCCCAGCATTTT. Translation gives CATSDPGTGRSNQPQHF.

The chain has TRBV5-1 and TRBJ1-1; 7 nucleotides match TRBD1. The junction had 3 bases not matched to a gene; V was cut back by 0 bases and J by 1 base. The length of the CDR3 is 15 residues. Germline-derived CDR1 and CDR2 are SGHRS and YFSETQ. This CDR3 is CASSLEGAGNTEAFF. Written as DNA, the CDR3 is TGCGCCAGCAGCTTGGAGGGGGCCGGGAACACTGAAGCTTTCTTT.

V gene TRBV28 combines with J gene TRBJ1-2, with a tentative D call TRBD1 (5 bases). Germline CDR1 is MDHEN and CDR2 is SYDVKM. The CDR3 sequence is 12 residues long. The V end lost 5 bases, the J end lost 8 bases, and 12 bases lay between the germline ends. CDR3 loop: CASSTKGKGYTF. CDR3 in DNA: TGTGCCAGCAGTACAAAGGGGAAAGGCTACACCTTC.

CDR3 in amino acids: CASGDITQSSYNSPLHF. The CDR3, as DNA: TGTGCCAGCGGGGATATAACTCAGAGCTCCTATAATTCACCCCTCCACTTT. The rearrangement joins TRBV7-6 to TRBJ1-6, with D unclear. CDR1 SGHVS and CDR2 FNYEAQ come from the germline V gene. The CDR3 extends over 17 amino acids. Trimming removed 8 bases from V and 0 bases from J, with 17 bases in between.

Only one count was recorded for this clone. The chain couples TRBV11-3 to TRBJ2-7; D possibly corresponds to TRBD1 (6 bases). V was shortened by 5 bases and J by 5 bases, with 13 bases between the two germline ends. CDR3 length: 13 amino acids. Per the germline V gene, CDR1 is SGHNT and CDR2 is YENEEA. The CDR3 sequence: CASSGQQGHEQYF. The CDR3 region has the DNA TGTGCCAGCAGCGGACAACAGGGCCACGAGCAGTACTTC. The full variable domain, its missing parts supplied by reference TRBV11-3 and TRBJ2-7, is EAGVVQSPRYKIIEKKQPVAFWCNPISGHNTLYWYLQNLGQGPELLIRYENEEAVDDSQLPKDRFSAERLKGVDSTLKIQPAELGDSAVYLCASSGQQGHEQYFGPGTRLTVT.

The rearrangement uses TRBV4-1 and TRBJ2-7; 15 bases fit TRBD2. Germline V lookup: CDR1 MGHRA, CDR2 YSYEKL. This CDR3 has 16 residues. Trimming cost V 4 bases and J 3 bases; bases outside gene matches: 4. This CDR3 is CASSLWTSGRGYEQYF. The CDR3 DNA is TGCGCCAGCAGCCTATGGACTAGCGGGAGGGGCTACGAGCAGTACTTC.

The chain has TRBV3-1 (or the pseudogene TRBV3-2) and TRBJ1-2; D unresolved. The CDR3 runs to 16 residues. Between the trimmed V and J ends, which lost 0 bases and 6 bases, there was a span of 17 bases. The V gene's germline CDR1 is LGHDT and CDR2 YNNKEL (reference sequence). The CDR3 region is CASSQDLPVFGHGYTF. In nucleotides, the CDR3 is TGTGCCAGCAGCCAAGATCTTCCCGTTTTCGGCCATGGCTACACCTTC.

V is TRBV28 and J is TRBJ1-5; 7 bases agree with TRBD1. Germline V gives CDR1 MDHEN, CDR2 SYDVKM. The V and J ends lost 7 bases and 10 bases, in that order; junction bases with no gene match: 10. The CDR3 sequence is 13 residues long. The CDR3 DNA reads TGTGCCAGCATACGGGACAGCCGAGATCCCCAGCATTTT. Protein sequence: CASIRDSRDPQHF.

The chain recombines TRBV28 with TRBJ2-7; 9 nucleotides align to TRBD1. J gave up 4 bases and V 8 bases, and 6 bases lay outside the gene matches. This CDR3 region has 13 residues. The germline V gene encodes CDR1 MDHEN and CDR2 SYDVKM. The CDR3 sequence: CASGSTGGYEQYF. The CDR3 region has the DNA TGTGCCAGCGGCTCGACAGGGGGATACGAGCAGTACTTC.

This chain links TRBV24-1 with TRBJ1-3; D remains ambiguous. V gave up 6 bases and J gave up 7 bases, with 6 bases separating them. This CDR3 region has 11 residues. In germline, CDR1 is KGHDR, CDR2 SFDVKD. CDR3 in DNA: TGTGCCACCAGTCATGACAACACCATATATTTT. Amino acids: CATSHDNTIYF.

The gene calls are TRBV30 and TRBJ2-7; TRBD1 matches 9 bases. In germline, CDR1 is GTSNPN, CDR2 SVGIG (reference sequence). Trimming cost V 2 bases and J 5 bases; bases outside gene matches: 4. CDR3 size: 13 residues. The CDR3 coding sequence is TGTGCCTGGAGTACCGGGACAGGGAACGAGCAGTACTTC. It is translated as CAWSTGTGNEQYF.

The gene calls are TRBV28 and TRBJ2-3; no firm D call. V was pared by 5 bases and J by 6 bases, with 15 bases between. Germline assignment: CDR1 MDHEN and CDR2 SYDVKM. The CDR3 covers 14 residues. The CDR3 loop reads CASSVRKTKDTQYF. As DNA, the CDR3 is TGTGCCAGCAGTGTAAGAAAGACCAAGGATACGCAGTATTTT.

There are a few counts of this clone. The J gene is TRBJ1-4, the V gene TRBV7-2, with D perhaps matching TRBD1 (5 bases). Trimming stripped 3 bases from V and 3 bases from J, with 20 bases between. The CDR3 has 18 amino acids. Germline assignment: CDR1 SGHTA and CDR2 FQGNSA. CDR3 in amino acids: CASSFIAVGGASNEKLFF. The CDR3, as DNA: TGTGCCAGCAGCTTTATTGCCGTCGGGGGTGCCTCTAATGAAAAACTGTTTTTT.

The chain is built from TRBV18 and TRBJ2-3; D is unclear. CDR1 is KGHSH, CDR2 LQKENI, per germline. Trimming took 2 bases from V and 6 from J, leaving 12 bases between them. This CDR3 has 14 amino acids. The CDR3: CASSPSRLMDTQYF. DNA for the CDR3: TGTGCCAGCTCACCATCCCGCCTCATGGATACGCAGTATTTT.

The CDR3 DNA follows: TGTGCCTTGCTGGGTCCGGGACTAGCGGGAGAGGTTGAGCGGCAGTTCTTC. It is translated as CALLGPGLAGEVERQFF. This chain links TRBV30 with TRBJ2-1, with 14 bases lining up with TRBD2. Unmatched junction bases numbered 20, after V lost 7 bases and J lost 12 bases. The germline gives CDR1 GTSNPN, CDR2 SVGIG (reference sequence). This CDR3 is 17 amino acids long.

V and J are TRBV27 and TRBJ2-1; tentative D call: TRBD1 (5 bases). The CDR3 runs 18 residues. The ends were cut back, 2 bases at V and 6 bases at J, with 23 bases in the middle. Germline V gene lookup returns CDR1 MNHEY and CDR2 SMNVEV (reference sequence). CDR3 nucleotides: TGTGCCAGCAGTTTAGGTAGGGGCGTTAACCCCCTAACCAATGAGCAGTTCTTC. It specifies CASSLGRGVNPLTNEQFF.

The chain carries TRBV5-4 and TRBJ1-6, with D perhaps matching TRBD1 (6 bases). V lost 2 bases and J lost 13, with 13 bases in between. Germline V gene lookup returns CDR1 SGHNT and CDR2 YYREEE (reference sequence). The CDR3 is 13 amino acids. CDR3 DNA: TGTGCCAGCAGCTTAGGAGGGACAATCCCCCTCCACTTT. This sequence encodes CASSLGGTIPLHF.

This CDR3 reads CASRQGVGGNTIYF. For the CDR3, the DNA is TGTGCCAGCAGGCAGGGAGTGGGTGGAAACACCATATATTTT. J is TRBJ1-3 and V is TRBV28; D may be TRBD1 (5 bases). The CDR3 spans 14 residues. Looked up from germline, CDR1 is MDHEN and CDR2 is SYDVKM. V was trimmed by 6 bases and J by 3 bases, leaving 12 bases between them.